These T cell receptor beta chains were read from a single sample in a study of cytomegalovirus exposure and HLA in healthy donors. The repertoire was sequenced with immunoSEQ multiplex PCR; TCRdb's copy has only in-frame clones and lacks some. The repertoire table contains roughly 84,000 clones. Sequencing used PBMCs. The receptors come from a man in his forties or fifties in good health and CMV-seronegative. Both conserved end residues are part of each CDR3. Each record gives: J gene, D gene, V gene, CDR3 protein, CDR3 DNA. The D gene is left open where the match is weak.

J: TRBJ2-7; D: TRBD1; V: TRBV18; CDR3: CASSLVGQGAGEQYF; DNA: TGTGCCAGCTCACTGGTGGGACAGGGGGCCGGCGAGCAGTACTTC
J: TRBJ2-5; D: TRBD2; V: TRBV7-9; CDR3: CASSLRAGARETQYF; DNA: TGTGCCAGCAGCTTAAGAGCGGGGGCTCGGGAGACCCAGTACTTC
J: TRBJ1-4; D: TRBD1; V: TRBV9; CDR3: CASSTNRGPNEKLFF; DNA: TGTGCCAGCAGCACCAACAGGGGACCTAATGAAAAACTGTTTTTT
J: TRBJ1-2; D: .; V: TRBV30; CDR3: CAWSTLRGYHYGYTF; DNA: TGTGCCTGGAGTACCTTACGGGGTTATCATTATGGCTACACCTTC
J: TRBJ1-2; D: .; V: TRBV27; CDR3: CASSFQGLDYGYTF; DNA: TGTGCCAGCAGTTTCCAGGGGCTTGACTATGGCTACACCTTC
J: TRBJ1-5; D: TRBD1; V: TRBV19; CDR3: CASSILLGQGAGHQPQHF; DNA: TGTGCCAGTAGTATTTTATTGGGACAGGGGGCGGGTCATCAGCCCCAGCATTTT
J: TRBJ2-2; D: TRBD1; V: TRBV6-1; CDR3: CASSEHRGGSDTGELFF; DNA: TGTGCCAGCAGTGAACACAGGGGTGGGAGTGACACCGGGGAGCTGTTTTTT
J: TRBJ2-1; D: .; V: TRBV4-3; CDR3: CASSQINYNEQFF; DNA: TGCGCCAGCAGCCAAATAAATTACAATGAGCAGTTCTTC
J: TRBJ2-1; D: .; V: TRBV27; CDR3: CASSPRDTTSDEQFF; DNA: TGTGCCAGCAGTCCCCGGGACACCACCTCGGATGAGCAGTTCTTC
J: TRBJ2-5; D: TRBD2; V: TRBV9; CDR3: CASSVIAGEETQYF; DNA: TGTGCCAGCAGCGTCATAGCGGGGGAAGAGACCCAGTACTTC
J: TRBJ2-2; D: TRBD1; V: TRBV5-4; CDR3: CASSRDSVNTGELFF; DNA: TGTGCCAGCAGCCGGGACAGCGTGAACACCGGGGAGCTGTTTTTT
J: TRBJ2-3; D: TRBD2; V: TRBV11-2; CDR3: CASSGRGTDTQYF; DNA: TGTGCCAGTAGCGGGAGGGGGACAGATACGCAGTATTTT
J: TRBJ2-4; D: .; V: TRBV11-2; CDR3: CASRGLARAKNIQYF; DNA: TGTGCCAGCAGAGGTTTAGCCAGAGCCAAAAACATTCAGTACTTC
J: TRBJ1-3; D: .; V: TRBV5-6; CDR3: CASSLRGGLGNTIYF; DNA: TGTGCCAGCAGCTTGAGGGGAGGCCTAGGAAACACCATATATTTT
J: TRBJ2-7; D: TRBD2; V: TRBV7-9; CDR3: CASSLLGGYEQYF; DNA: TGTGCCAGCAGCCTATTGGGGGGGTACGAGCAGTACTTC
J: TRBJ2-2; D: .; V: TRBV10-3; CDR3: CAISESSLNTGELFF; DNA: TGTGCCATCAGTGAGTCGTCCCTAAACACCGGGGAGCTGTTTTTT
J: TRBJ2-7; D: .; V: TRBV27; CDR3: CASSAPRGTSYEQYF; DNA: TGTGCCAGCAGTGCCCCCCGGGGGACCTCCTACGAGCAGTACTTC
J: TRBJ2-7; D: TRBD2; V: TRBV5-6; CDR3: CASSPGLAYHEQYF; DNA: TGTGCCAGCAGCCCGGGACTAGCGTACCACGAGCAGTACTTC
J: TRBJ2-7; D: .; V: TRBV5-1; CDR3: CASSLDRTYEQYF; DNA: TGCGCCAGCAGCTTGGACAGAACCTACGAGCAGTACTTC
J: TRBJ1-1; D: .; V: TRBV6-5; CDR3: CASSVGQLNTEAFF; DNA: TGTGCCAGCAGCGTCGGACAGTTGAACACTGAAGCTTTCTTT
J: TRBJ2-7; D: TRBD1; V: TRBV9; CDR3: CASSPRTGNEQYF; DNA: TGTGCCAGCAGCCCCCGGACAGGAAATGAGCAGTACTTC
J: TRBJ2-3; D: .; V: TRBV28; CDR3: CASNIIQGSDTQYF; DNA: TGTGCCAGCAATATAATTCAGGGCTCGGATACGCAGTATTTT
J: TRBJ2-3; D: .; V: TRBV5-1; CDR3: CASSASGGGITDTQYF; DNA: TGCGCCAGCAGCGCCTCTGGGGGGGGCATCACAGATACGCAGTATTTT
J: TRBJ2-4; D: TRBD1; V: TRBV19; CDR3: CASSDGTGGVKNIQYF; DNA: TGTGCCAGTAGTGACGGGACAGGGGGCGTCAAAAACATTCAGTACTTC
J: TRBJ2-1; D: TRBD1; V: TRBV9; CDR3: CASSASHRGSSSYNEQFF; DNA: TGTGCCAGCAGCGCAAGTCACAGGGGCTCCAGCTCCTACAATGAGCAGTTCTTC
J: TRBJ2-7; D: .; V: TRBV7-6; CDR3: CASSTGPSLYEQYF; DNA: TGTGCCAGCAGCACAGGGCCATCCCTTTACGAGCAGTACTTC